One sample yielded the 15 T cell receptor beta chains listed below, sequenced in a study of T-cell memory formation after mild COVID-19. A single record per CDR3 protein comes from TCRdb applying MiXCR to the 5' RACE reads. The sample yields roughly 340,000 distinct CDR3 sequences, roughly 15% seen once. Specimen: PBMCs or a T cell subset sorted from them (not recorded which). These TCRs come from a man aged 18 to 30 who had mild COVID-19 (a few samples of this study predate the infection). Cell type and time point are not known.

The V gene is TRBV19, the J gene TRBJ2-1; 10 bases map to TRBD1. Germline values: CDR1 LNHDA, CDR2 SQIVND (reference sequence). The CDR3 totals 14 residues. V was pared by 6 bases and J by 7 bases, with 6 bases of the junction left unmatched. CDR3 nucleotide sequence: TGTGCCAGTAGCCCGGGACAGGGGCGGAATGAGCAGTTCTTC. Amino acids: CASSPGQGRNEQFF.

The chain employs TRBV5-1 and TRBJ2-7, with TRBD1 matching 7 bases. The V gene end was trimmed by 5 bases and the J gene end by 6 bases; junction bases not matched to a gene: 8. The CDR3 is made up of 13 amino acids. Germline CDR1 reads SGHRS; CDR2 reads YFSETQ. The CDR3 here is CASRTGYTTEQYF. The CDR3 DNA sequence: TGCGCCAGCAGGACAGGGTATACAACCGAGCAGTACTTC.

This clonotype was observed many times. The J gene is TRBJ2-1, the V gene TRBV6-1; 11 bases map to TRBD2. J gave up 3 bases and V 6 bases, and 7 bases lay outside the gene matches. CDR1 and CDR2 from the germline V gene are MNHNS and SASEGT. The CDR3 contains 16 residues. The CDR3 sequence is CASRGLTSGDYNEQFF. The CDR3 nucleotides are TGTGCCAGCAGGGGACTGACTAGCGGGGACTACAATGAGCAGTTCTTC.

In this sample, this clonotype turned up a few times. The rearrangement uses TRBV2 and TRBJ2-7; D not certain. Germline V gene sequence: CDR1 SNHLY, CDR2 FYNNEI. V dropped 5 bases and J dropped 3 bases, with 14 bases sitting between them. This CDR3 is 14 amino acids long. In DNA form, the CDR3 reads TGTGCCAGCAGTAACCGTCGGCAGATCTACGAGCAGTACTTC. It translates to CASSNRRQIYEQYF.

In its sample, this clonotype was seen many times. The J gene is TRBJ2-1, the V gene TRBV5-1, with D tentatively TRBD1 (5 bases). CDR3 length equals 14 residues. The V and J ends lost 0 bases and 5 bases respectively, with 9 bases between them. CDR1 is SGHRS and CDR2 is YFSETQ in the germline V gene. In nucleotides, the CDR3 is TGCGCCAGCAGCTTGGGACAGCTAGACAATGAGCAGTTCTTC. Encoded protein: CASSLGQLDNEQFF.

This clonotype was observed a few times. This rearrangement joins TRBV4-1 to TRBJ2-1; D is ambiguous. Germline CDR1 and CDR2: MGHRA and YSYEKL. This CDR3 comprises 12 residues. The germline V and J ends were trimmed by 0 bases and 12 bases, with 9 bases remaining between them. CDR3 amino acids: CASSQDGKAQFF. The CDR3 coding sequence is TGCGCCAGCAGCCAAGATGGGAAGGCGCAGTTCTTC.

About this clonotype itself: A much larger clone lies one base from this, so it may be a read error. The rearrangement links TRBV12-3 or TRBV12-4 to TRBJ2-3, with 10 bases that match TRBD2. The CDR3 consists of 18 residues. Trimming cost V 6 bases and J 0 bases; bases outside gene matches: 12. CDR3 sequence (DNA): TGTGCCAGCAGATATCCGGGACTAGCGAGGGGGAGCACAGATACGCAGTATTTT. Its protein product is CASRYPGLARGSTDTQYF.

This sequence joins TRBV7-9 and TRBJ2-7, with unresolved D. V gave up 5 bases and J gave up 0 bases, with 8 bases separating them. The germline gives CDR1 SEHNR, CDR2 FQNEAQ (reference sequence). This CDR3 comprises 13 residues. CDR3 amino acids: CASSLDLSYEQYV. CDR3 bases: TGTGCCAGCAGCCTAGACCTCTCCTACGAGCAGTACGTC.

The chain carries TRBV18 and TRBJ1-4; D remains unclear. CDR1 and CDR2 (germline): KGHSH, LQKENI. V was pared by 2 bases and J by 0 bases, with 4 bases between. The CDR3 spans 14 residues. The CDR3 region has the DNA TGTGCCAGCTCACCAGTTGCAACTAATGAAAAACTGTTTTTT. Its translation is CASSPVATNEKLFF.

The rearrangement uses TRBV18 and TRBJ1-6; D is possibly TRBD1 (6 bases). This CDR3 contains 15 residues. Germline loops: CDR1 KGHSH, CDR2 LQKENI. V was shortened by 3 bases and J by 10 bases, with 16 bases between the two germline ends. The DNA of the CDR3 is TGTGCCAGCTCACCGCTGACAGGTCCAGGGTCACCCCTCCACTTT. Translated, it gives CASSPLTGPGSPLHF. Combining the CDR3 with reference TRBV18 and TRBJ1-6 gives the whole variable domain NAGVMQNPRHLVRRRGQEARLRCSPMKGHSHVYWYRQLPEEGLKFMVYLQKENIIDESGMPKERFSAEFPKEGPSILRIQQVVRGDSAAYFCASSPLTGPGSPLHFGNGTRLTVT.

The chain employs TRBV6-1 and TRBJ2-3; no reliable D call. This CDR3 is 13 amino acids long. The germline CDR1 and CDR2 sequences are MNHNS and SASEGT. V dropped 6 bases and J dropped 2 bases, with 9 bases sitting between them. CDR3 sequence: CASRDPNTDTQYF. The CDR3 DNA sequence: TGTGCCAGCAGGGATCCCAACACAGATACGCAGTATTTT.

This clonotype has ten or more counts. This CDR3 is CSARGLWHQETQYF. CDR3 coding DNA: TGCAGTGCTCGGGGGCTATGGCACCAAGAGACCCAGTACTTC. The J gene is TRBJ2-5, the V gene TRBV20-1; the D gene could be TRBD1 or TRBD2 (6 bases each). The germline gives CDR1 DFQATT, CDR2 SNEGSKA (reference sequence). The CDR3 is 14 amino acids. Trimming pared 5 bases from V and 0 bases from J, leaving 13 bases between.

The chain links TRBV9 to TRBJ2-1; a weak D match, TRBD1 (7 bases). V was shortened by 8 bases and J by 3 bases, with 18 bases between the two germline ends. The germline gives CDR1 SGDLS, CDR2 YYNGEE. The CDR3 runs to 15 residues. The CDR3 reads CASSPGDRLYNEQFF. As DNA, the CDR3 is TGTGCCAGTTCGCCGGGGGACAGACTCTACAATGAGCAGTTCTTC. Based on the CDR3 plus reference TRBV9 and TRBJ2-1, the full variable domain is DSGVTQTPKHLITATGQRVTLRCSPRSGDLSVYWYQQSLDQGLQFLIQYYNGEERAKGNILERFSAQQFPDLHSELNLSSLELGDSALYFCASSPGDRLYNEQFFGPGTRLTVL.

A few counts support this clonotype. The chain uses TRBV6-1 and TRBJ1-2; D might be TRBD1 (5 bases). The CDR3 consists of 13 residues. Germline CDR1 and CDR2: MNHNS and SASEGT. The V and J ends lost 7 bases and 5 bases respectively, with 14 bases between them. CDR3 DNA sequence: TGTGCCAGCACTACCAGGGCGCTATATGGCTACACCTTC. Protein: CASTTRALYGYTF.

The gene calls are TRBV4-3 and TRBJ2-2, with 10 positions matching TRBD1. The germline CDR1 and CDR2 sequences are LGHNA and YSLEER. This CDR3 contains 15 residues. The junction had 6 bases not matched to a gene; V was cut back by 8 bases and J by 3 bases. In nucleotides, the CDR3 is TGCGCCAGCCACCGGACAGGGGGGGACACCGGGGAGCTGTTTTTT. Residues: CASHRTGGDTGELFF.